Reported below is one T cell receptor beta chain. The data originate from a study of blood T cell repertoires in COVID-19. For the study at large: The analysed material was cDNA or gDNA that came from T cells, B-cell-depleted T cells, or PBMCs.

The method was immunoSEQ multiplex PCR; TCRdb's version includes in-frame clones alone and lacks a portion of them. The sample consists of 230,000 or so clones, about 91% of them appearing once. V was shortened by 0 bases and J by 7 bases, with 9 bases between the two germline ends. Germline V lookup: CDR1 LNHNV, CDR2 YYDKDF (reference sequence). The CDR3 length is 13 residues. The gene calls are TRBV15 and TRBJ1-1, with D hard to call. This TCR was recovered from a woman aged 40 to 50 with acute COVID-19. The specimen sequenced was PBMCs or T cells enriched from blood (not recorded which). The CDR3 protein is CATSRDQFGEAFF. Here the CDR3 DNA reads TGTGCCACCAGCAGAGATCAATTCGGTGAAGCTTTCTTT.